This T cell receptor (beta chain) was observed in a study of cytomegalovirus exposure and HLA in healthy donors. Looking at the study overall: Samples from HLA-typed donors yielded about 85 million unique TCRs in an early data release.

PCR used 60 Vbeta primers and 13 Jbeta primers. Profiling relied on immunoSEQ multiplex PCR, and the TCRdb table lists in-frame clones only, not all of them. Of 110,000 to 150,000 clones detected, approximately 79% appear once; the ten largest clones hold about 1.8%. With regard to this clone: The antigen is not known. One end of the junction fails to match germline, which may point to a read error.

This CDR3 has 15 amino acids. CDR1 is PRHDT, CDR2 FYEKMQ, per germline (reference sequence). Overall study results and limits: By HLA locus, TCR association rates varied in a later analysis, with DRB1 showing the most and HLA-C the fewest. Relative to the approximately 680-donor mean, N-insertions were reportedly fewer in an Asian-associated ancestry cluster in a later analysis. In a later analysis, the majority of CMV-associated beta chains seemingly showed HLA restriction.

Sequencing input: PBMCs. The sequence was obtained from a woman aged 25 to 39 in good health and CMV-seronegative. The chain uses TRBV13 and TRBJ1-1; D might be TRBD1 (6 bases). In nucleotides, the CDR3 is TGTGCCGGCAGCCCGAGAGGGACACTGAACACTGAAGCTTTCTTT. This encodes CAGSPRGTLNTEAFF.